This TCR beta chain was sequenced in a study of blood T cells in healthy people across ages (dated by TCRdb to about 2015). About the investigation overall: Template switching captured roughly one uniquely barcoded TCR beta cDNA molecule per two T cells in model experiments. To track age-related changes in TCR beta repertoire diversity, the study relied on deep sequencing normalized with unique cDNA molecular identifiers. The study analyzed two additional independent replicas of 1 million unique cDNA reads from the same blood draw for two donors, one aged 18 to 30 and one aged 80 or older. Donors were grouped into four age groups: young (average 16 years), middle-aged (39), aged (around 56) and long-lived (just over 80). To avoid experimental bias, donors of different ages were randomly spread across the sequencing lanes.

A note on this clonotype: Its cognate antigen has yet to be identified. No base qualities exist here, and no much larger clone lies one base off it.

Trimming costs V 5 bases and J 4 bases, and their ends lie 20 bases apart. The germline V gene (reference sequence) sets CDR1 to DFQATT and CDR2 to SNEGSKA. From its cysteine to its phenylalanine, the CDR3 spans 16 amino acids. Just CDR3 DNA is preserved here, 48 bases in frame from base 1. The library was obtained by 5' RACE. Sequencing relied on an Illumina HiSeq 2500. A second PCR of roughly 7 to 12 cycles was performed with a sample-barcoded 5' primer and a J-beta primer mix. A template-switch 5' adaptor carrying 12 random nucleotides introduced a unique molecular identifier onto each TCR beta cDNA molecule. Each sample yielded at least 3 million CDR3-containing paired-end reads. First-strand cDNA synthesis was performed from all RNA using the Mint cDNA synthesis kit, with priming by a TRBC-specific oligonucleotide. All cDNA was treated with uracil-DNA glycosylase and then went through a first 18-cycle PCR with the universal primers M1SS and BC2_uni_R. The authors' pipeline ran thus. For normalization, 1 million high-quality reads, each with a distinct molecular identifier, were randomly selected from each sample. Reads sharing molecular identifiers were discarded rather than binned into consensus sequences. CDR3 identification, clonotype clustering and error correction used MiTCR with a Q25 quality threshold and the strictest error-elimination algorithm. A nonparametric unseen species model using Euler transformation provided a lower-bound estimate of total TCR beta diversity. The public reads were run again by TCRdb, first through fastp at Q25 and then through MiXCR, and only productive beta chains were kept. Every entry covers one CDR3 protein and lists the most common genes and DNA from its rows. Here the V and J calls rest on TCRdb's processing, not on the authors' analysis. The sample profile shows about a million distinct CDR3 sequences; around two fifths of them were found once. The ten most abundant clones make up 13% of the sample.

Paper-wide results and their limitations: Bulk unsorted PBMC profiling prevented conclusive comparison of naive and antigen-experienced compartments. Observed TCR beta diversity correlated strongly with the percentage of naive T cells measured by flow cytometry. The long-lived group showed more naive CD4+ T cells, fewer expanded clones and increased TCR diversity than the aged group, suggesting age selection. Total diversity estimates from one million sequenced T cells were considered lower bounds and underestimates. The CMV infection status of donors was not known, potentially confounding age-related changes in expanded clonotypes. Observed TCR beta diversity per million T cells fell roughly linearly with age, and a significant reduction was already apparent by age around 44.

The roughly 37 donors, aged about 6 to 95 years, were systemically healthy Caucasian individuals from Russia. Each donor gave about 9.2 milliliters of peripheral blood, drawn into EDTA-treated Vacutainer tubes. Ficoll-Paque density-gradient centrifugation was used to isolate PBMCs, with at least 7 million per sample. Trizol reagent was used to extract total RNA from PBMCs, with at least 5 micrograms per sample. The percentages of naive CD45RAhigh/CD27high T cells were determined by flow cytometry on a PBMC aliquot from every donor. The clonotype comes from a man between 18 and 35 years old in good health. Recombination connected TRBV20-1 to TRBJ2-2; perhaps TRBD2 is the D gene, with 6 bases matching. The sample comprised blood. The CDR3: CSAQRSSGVSTGELFF. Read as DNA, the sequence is TGCAGTGCTCAGAGGAGTAGCGGTGTGAGCACCGGGGAGCTGTTTTTT.